This TCR beta chain was retrieved from a study of CD8 T cells in Susac syndrome (dated by TCRdb to about 2019). Concerning the study at large: Whether CD8+ T cell activation and differentiation in Susac syndrome was antigen driven was tested using repertoire sequencing. The study compared CD8+ T cell repertoire clonality among eleven to twelve healthy donors, around 14 Susac syndrome patients and fewer than 19 multiple sclerosis patients.

Broad study findings and their caveats: The study acknowledged that relatively few individuals were included in the TCR sequencing and HLA analysis.

Peripheral blood CD8+ and CD4+ T cells from healthy donors, Susac syndrome patients and multiple sclerosis patients were profiled by high-throughput TCR beta sequencing. The multiple sclerosis controls were treatment-naive patients whose relapsing-remitting disease, either stable or active, fulfilled the revised McDonald criteria. CD8+ TEMRA cells were enriched by FACS, while bulk CD8+ and CD4+ T cells were purified by magnetic negative isolation. Blood was collected in EDTA tubes and processed within 24 hours, with PBMCs isolated through density gradient centrifugation. PBMCs intended for TCR sequencing were cryopreserved in liquid nitrogen and were subsequently thawed in a 37 degrees C water bath. The sorted or isolated CD4+, CD8+ and CD8+ TEMRA cells reached a purity of at least 90%. As concerns this clonotype: Its antigen target is currently unknown. Base qualities are not at hand, and no much larger clone is one base apart.

RNA was extracted using the RNeasy kit, and roughly 0.5 to 1 ug of the RNA was reverse transcribed with random hexamers. The immunoSEQ multiplex PCR assay, covering 54 Vbeta and 13 Jbeta segments, was used to amplify TCR beta CDR3 regions. PCR amplification bias was corrected using a synthetic template baseline for primer optimization and computational correction. Per the authors' processing: Reads were annotated to V, D and J genes according to IMGT and were analyzed with immunoSEQ Analyzer, with only productive sequences retained. To calculate clonality, Shannon entropy was normalized by log2 of the number of productive unique sequences and then subtracted from one. For each patient and control, public and private clones were evaluated within the 100 most prevalent clones. Susac-specific clones were defined as absent from healthy and MS cohorts, around 980 published viral clones and other ImmuneACCESS disease sequences. The public reads were run again by TCRdb, first through fastp at Q25 and then through MiXCR, and only productive beta chains were kept. When rows share a CDR3 protein, they turn into one entry using the most common DNA and genes. The V and J calls and clone size are TCRdb's, not the authors'. The table for this sample lists 95,000 to 150,000 distinct CDR3 sequences; 80% to 95% of them were counted only once. The ten largest clonotypes hold roughly 0.33% of the sample.

CDR3 length: 13 amino acids, cysteine to phenylalanine. Left in the record is the CDR3 DNA by itself, 39 bases read in frame from the first base. CDR1 is given as SGDLS and CDR2 as YYNGEE, both from the germline V gene. V is pruned by 3 bases and J by 7 bases, leaving 5 bases of the junction without a gene match. The chain employs TRBV9 and TRBJ1-1; TRBD1 agrees with 8 junctional bases. Sequenced: CD8+ T cells from PBMCs. This TCR was sampled from a human donor with multiple sclerosis. The nucleotides read TGTGCCAGCAGCGGAGGACAGGGAGTTGAAGCTTTCTTT. Its protein is CASSGGQGVEAFF.